This TCR beta chain appears in the sequencing data of a study of cytomegalovirus exposure and HLA in healthy donors. Study-level information: Unique TCRs numbering around 80 million, obtained from HLA-typed donors, made up an early data release.

The CDR3 has 12 residues. V was clipped by 8 bases and J by 8 bases; unmatched bases: 9. Germline loops: CDR1 SQVTM, CDR2 ANQGSEA. The primer mix had 60 Vbeta and 13 Jbeta primers. Clones were read by immunoSEQ multiplex PCR, and TCRdb kept only the in-frame ones, dropping some. The sample shows tens of thousands of clones, roughly 58% of them seen only once. Whole-study results and caveats: Per published accounts, TCR beta sequences correctly predicted the HLA-A and HLA-B alleles of most subjects. Several of the most significant clusters appeared, in a later analysis, to be linked to common viral pathogens.

As for this clone: As yet, its antigen is unknown.

Sequencing used PBMCs. This chain links TRBV29-1 with TRBJ2-1, with 7 positions matching TRBD2. The TCR sequence derives from a woman in her thirties in good health and CMV-seropositive. CDR3 sequence reads: CSSGGGTDEQFF. CDR3 nucleotide sequence: TGCAGCTCTGGGGGGGGGACTGATGAGCAGTTCTTC.